A single sample gave rise to the 26 T cell receptor beta chains below, sequenced in a study of identical twins. TCRdb used MiXCR to reprocess the 5' RACE reads, holding one entry per CDR3 protein. The sample has some 97,000 distinct CDR3 sequences, 5.5% to 7% seen once. The sample comprised memory T cells sorted from blood. The receptors here all came from a woman between 45 and 65 years old in good health.

This clonotype showed up many times. In DNA, the CDR3 is TGTGCCAGTCTTGAGCGGGAGGGCCACGAGCAGTACGTC. Amino acid sequence: CASLEREGHEQYV. The rearrangement links TRBV18 to TRBJ2-7; the match to TRBD2 covers 10 bases. V was clipped by 9 bases and J by 5 bases; unmatched bases: 7. In germline, CDR1 is KGHSH, CDR2 LQKENI. The CDR3 has 13 amino acids.

This clonotype appeared many times. The V call is TRBV11-2, the J call TRBJ2-5, with D possibly matching TRBD1 (6 bases). This CDR3 spans 15 amino acids. Germline V gene lookup returns CDR1 SGHAT and CDR2 FQNNGV. Trimming took off 0 bases at V and 5 bases at J, with 13 bases between the two ends. The CDR3 nucleotides read TGTGCCAGCAGCTTAGACGTCGCAGGGGCGGAGACCCAGTACTTC. The encoded protein is CASSLDVAGAETQYF.

In this sample, this clonotype turned up many times. The rearrangement uses TRBV12-3 or TRBV12-4 and TRBJ2-6; D is perhaps TRBD1 (5 bases). This CDR3 spans 15 amino acids. Deletions cut 5 bases from V and 1 base from J, with 9 bases between. The DNA for the CDR3 is TGTGCCAGCAGTCCAGGGCTTTCTGGGGCCAACGTCCTGACTTTC. It specifies CASSPGLSGANVLTF.

A few counts support this clonotype. V is TRBV20-1 and J is TRBJ1-1; 7 bases align to TRBD1. Germline CDR1 is DFQATT and CDR2 is SNEGSKA (reference sequence). The CDR3 runs to 12 residues. The J segment lost 8 bases and the V segment lost 7 bases, leaving 10 bases of the junction unmatched. CDR3 region: CSGQTGSVEAFF. The CDR3 DNA reads as TGCAGTGGCCAGACAGGGTCGGTCGAAGCTTTCTTT.

This clonotype was observed at least ten times. Written as DNA, the CDR3 is TGTGCCATCGCTGGCGGAGGACTAGCGGGAATCTACGAGCAGTACTTC. It yields the protein CAIAGGGLAGIYEQYF. This chain connects TRBV10-3 to TRBJ2-7; the match to TRBD2 covers 12 bases. CDR3 size: 16 residues. Germline loops: CDR1 ENHRY, CDR2 SYGVKD. Losses at the gene ends were 8 bases for V and 3 bases for J; bases not matched to a gene: 11.

This clonotype was picked up many times. The chain uses TRBV10-3 and TRBJ1-6; D gene uncertain. Trimming left V 5 bases short and J 8 bases short, with 10 bases between. The CDR3 extends over 13 amino acids. Germline V gene data show CDR1 as ENHRY and CDR2 as SYGVKD. Here the CDR3 reads CAISTDADSPLHF. The DNA for the CDR3 is TGTGCCATCAGTACGGACGCGGATTCACCCCTCCACTTT.

This clonotype was counted only a few times. The CDR3 nucleotides read TGCAGTGCTAGGGATCCAGGGGTTGGAGGAAACACCATATATTTT. Protein sequence: CSARDPGVGGNTIYF. The rearrangement links TRBV20-1 to TRBJ1-3; D perhaps matches TRBD1 (6 bases). CDR3 length: 15 amino acids. Deletions cut 3 bases from V and 4 bases from J, with 16 bases between. Germline loops: CDR1 DFQATT, CDR2 SNEGSKA (reference sequence).

This clonotype showed up many times. The J gene is TRBJ2-1, the V gene TRBV5-1; TRBD2 agrees at 11 bases. V lost 5 bases to trimming and J lost 7 bases; unmatched junction nucleotides: 5. CDR3 length: 14 amino acids. The germline gives CDR1 SGHRS, CDR2 YFSETQ. The CDR3: CASRGSGRANEQFF. The CDR3 DNA reads TGCGCCAGCAGAGGTAGCGGGAGGGCTAATGAGCAGTTCTTC.

This clonotype has a count of ten or more. This chain links TRBV3-1 with TRBJ2-7; 8 bases line up with TRBD2. CDR1 is LGHDT and CDR2 is YNNKEL in the germline V gene (reference sequence). This CDR3 has 15 amino acids. V trimming: 5 bases; J trimming: 2 bases; junction bases outside the gene matches: 8. The CDR3 sequence: CASSYRTSRTYEQYF. The CDR3 DNA reads as TGTGCCAGCAGCTACCGGACTAGCAGAACCTACGAGCAGTACTTC.

This clonotype was seen a handful of times. The rearrangement joins TRBV3-1 to TRBJ1-4; D remains ambiguous. CDR3 size: 16 residues. Trimming removed 5 bases at V and 0 bases at J, with 13 bases between. Germline CDR1 is LGHDT and CDR2 is YNNKEL (reference sequence). CDR3 DNA: TGTGCCAGCAGCTCCCGGACGGCATCAACTAATGAAAAACTGTTTTTT. It translates to CASSSRTASTNEKLFF.

The chain is built from TRBV12-3 or TRBV12-4 and TRBJ1-4; 7 nucleotides agree with TRBD1. V dropped 5 bases and J dropped 7; count of bases not matched to a gene: 7. The CDR3 totals 14 residues. CDR3 sequence (DNA): TGTGCCAGCAGTCGAACAGGGGCCAGTGAAAAACTGTTTTTT. It codes for CASSRTGASEKLFF.

The table lists this clonotype with many counts. This chain joins TRBV11-2 and TRBJ2-2; 8 nucleotides match TRBD2. J gave up 5 bases and V 4 bases, and 6 bases lay outside the gene matches. CDR3 length: 15 amino acids. The germline gives CDR1 SGHAT, CDR2 FQNNGV. The CDR3 spells CASSSGSGGTGELFF. The CDR3 DNA reads TGTGCCAGCAGCTCAGGCTCGGGGGGGACCGGGGAGCTGTTTTTT.

Ten or more counts support this clonotype. The chain employs TRBV29-1 and TRBJ2-4; D may be TRBD1 (6 bases). The ends were cut back, 4 bases at V and 5 bases at J, with 9 bases in the middle. Germline CDR1 SQVTM, CDR2 ANQGSEA. This CDR3 contains 12 residues. The CDR3 nucleotides are TGCAGCGTTGGCACAGGGCAAAACATTCAGTACTTC. Protein product: CSVGTGQNIQYF.

The chain uses TRBV18 and TRBJ2-4; unclear D gene. From germline, CDR1 is KGHSH and CDR2 LQKENI. This CDR3 is built from 15 residues. Trimming stripped 2 bases from V and 6 bases from J, with 14 bases between. CDR3 bases: TGTGCCAGCTCACCAAGGACGGCGGTTAGAAACATTCAGTACTTC. This encodes CASSPRTAVRNIQYF.

The table lists this clonotype with many counts. The V gene is TRBV15, the J gene TRBJ2-7; D might be TRBD2 (5 bases). Deletions cut 2 bases from V and 4 bases from J, with 6 bases between. CDR1 LNHNV and CDR2 YYDKDF come from the germline V gene (reference sequence). This CDR3 spans 12 amino acids. The CDR3 DNA reads TGTGCCACCAGCAGACCGGGGTACGAGCAGTACTTC. It specifies CATSRPGYEQYF.

A note on this clonotype: Relative to the germline gene, one junction end is altered; a read error may explain this. The V and J genes are TRBV27 and TRBJ2-7, with D uncertain. Germline V gives CDR1 MNHEY, CDR2 SMNVEV (reference sequence). CDR3 length: 15 residues. In DNA form, the CDR3 reads TGTGCCAGCAGAAGCGTAGGGTATCGATCCTACGTGCAGTACTTC. Residues: CASRSVGYRSYVQYF.

This clonotype was observed many times. V gene TRBV11-2 combines with J gene TRBJ2-7, with D hard to call. V lost 2 bases to trimming and J lost 2 bases, with 7 bases between them. The CDR3 is 13 residues long. Germline V gene data show CDR1 as SGHAT and CDR2 as FQNNGV. The CDR3 is CASSLSLTYEQYF. As DNA, the CDR3 is TGTGCCAGCAGCTTAAGTTTAACCTACGAGCAGTACTTC.

The table lists this clonotype with a few counts. The chain joins TRBV18 to TRBJ2-3; a possible D gene is TRBD2 (5 bases). Germline V gives CDR1 KGHSH, CDR2 LQKENI. The CDR3 covers 14 residues. Trimming stripped 5 bases from V and 3 bases from J, with 12 bases between. In nucleotides, the CDR3 is TGTGCCAGCTCAACCGGGATCCTAACAGATACGCAGTATTTT. Translation gives CASSTGILTDTQYF.

The chain couples TRBV12-3 or TRBV12-4 to TRBJ2-2; D remains ambiguous. The CDR3 is made up of 13 amino acids. V was cut by 6 bases and J by 1 base, with 6 bases left in between. This chain's CDR3 is CASRIQNTGELFF. DNA of the CDR3: TGTGCCAGCAGGATCCAGAACACCGGGGAGCTGTTTTTT.

This clonotype was counted ten times or more. V gene TRBV6-2 or TRBV6-3 combines with J gene TRBJ2-2; D uncertain. Trimming stripped 2 bases from V and 1 base from J, with 8 bases between. The length of the CDR3 is 15 residues. Looked up from germline, CDR1 is MNHEY and CDR2 is SVGEGT. The CDR3 loop reads CASSYGQVNTGELFF. The CDR3 nucleotides are TGTGCCAGCAGTTACGGGCAGGTGAACACCGGGGAGCTGTTTTTT.

In its sample, this clonotype was seen many times. The genes are TRBV12-3 or TRBV12-4 and TRBJ2-1; 8 positions match TRBD2. CDR3 size: 14 residues. V lost 3 bases and J lost 5; bases outside the gene matches: 3. CDR3 region: CASSLSGRHNEQFF. CDR3 in DNA: TGTGCCAGCAGTTTGAGCGGGAGACACAATGAGCAGTTCTTC.

There are many counts of this clonotype. This chain uses TRBV10-1 with TRBJ2-1; a possible D gene is TRBD1 (5 bases). The germline CDR1 and CDR2 sequences are WNHNN and SYGVQD (reference sequence). The CDR3 is made up of 12 amino acids. V was clipped by 5 bases and J by 13 bases, with 15 bases between them. The CDR3 region has the DNA TGCGCCAGCAGTTCCACAGGCGCCAAACAGTTCTTC. Translation: CASSSTGAKQFF.

The table lists this clonotype with many counts. The CDR3 loop reads CASSVGGMETDTQYF. In DNA form, the CDR3 reads TGTGCCAGCAGCGTTGGAGGAATGGAAACAGATACGCAGTATTTT. The J gene is TRBJ2-3, the V gene TRBV9; the D gene is possibly TRBD2 (5 bases). The CDR3 sequence is 15 residues long. The germline V gene has CDR1 SGDLS and CDR2 YYNGEE. V was clipped by 2 bases and J by 3 bases, with 13 bases between them.

This clonotype has a count of ten or more. The V and J genes are TRBV20-1 and TRBJ2-1, with unresolved D. Germline V gives CDR1 DFQATT, CDR2 SNEGSKA (reference sequence). V was trimmed by 2 bases and J by 8 bases, leaving 13 bases between them. The CDR3 covers 13 residues. CDR3 sequence reads: CSARYGSRYEQFF. CDR3 coding DNA: TGCAGTGCTAGATACGGGTCGCGCTATGAGCAGTTCTTC.

This clonotype was found a few times. V usage is TRBV19 and J usage is TRBJ2-6; no clear D. Per germline, CDR1 LNHDA and CDR2 SQIVND (reference sequence). The CDR3 is 16 residues long. V lost 3 bases and J 0 bases, leaving 9 bases between the germline ends. DNA of the CDR3: TGTGCCAGTAGTATCGGCGGAATCTCTGGGGCCAACGTCCTGACTTTC. This sequence encodes CASSIGGISGANVLTF.

Regarding this clonotype: Given a much more abundant clone one base away, this may be a read error. The V gene is TRBV19, the J gene TRBJ2-4, with D perhaps matching TRBD2 (7 bases). Germline CDR1 LNHDA, CDR2 SQIVND (reference sequence). There are 12 residues in the CDR3. The CDR3 loop is CASSFLGGAQDF. The CDR3 DNA is TGTGCCAGTTCTTTTTTAGGGGGGGCCCAGGACTTC.